This note documents a single TCR beta chain sequence. The target antigen is unknown. This sample is part of a study of cytomegalovirus exposure and HLA in healthy donors. Study overall: A data release that came early held around 85 million unique TCRs from HLA-typed donors.

V lost 0 bases and J 3 bases, leaving 11 bases between the germline ends. CDR1 and CDR2 (germline): LNHNV, YYDKDF (reference sequence). The CDR3 consists of 15 residues. In the PCR, 60 Vbeta and 13 Jbeta primers were used. The assay was immunoSEQ multiplex PCR, and TCRdb's table has in-frame clones only and misses some. The sample contains hundreds of thousands of clones, under 70% of which appear only once. General study findings and limits: Earlier findings revealed that most TCR beta V segments proved productive either about 90% or about 30% of the time. Beyond CMV serostatus, there was no information to go on about immune exposure.

The sample was PBMCs. The chain employs TRBV15 and TRBJ1-2; D is perhaps TRBD1 (6 bases). The sequence came from a man aged 40-55 years in good health and CMV-seropositive. CDR3: CATSRDPGQYYGYTF. CDR3 nucleotide sequence: TGTGCCACCAGCAGAGATCCCGGACAGTACTATGGCTACACCTTC.